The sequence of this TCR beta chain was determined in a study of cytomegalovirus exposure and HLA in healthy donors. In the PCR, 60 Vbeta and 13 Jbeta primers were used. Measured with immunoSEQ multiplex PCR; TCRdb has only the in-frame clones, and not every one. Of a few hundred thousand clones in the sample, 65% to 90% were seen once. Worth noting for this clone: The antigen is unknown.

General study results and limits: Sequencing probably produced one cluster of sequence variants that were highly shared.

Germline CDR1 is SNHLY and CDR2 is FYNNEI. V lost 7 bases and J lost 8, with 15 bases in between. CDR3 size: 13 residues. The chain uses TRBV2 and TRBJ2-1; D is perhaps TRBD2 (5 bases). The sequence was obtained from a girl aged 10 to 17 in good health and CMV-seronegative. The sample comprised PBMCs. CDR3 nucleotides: TGTGCCAGCAAGAGGGAACCCGCACATGAGCAGTTCTTC. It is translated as CASKREPAHEQFF. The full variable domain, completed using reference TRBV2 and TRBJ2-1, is EPEVTQTPSHQVTQMGQEVILRCVPISNHLYFYWYRQILGQKVEFLVSFYNNEISEKSEIFDDQFSVERPDGSNFTLKIRSTKLEDSAMYFCASKREPAHEQFFGPGTRLTVL.